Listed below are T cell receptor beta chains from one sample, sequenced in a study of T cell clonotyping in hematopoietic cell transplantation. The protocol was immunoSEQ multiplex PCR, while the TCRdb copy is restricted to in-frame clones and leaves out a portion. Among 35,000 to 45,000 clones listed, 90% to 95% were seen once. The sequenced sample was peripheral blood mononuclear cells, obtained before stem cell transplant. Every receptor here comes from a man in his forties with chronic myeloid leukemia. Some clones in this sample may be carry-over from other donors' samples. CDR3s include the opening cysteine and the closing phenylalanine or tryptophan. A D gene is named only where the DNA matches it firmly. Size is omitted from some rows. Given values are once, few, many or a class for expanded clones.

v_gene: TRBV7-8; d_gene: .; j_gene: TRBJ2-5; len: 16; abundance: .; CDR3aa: CASSLESAGRQETQYF; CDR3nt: TGTGCCAGCAGCTTAGAGTCGGCAGGGAGGCAAGAGACCCAGTACTTC
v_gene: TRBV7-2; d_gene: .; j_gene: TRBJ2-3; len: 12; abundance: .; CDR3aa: CASSLAVDTQYF; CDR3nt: TGTGCCAGCAGCTTAGCTGTGGATACGCAGTATTTT
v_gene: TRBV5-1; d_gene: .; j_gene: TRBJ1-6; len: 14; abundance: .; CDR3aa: CASSLDSDNSPLHF; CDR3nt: TGCGCCAGCAGCTTAGACAGTGATAATTCACCCCTCCACTTT
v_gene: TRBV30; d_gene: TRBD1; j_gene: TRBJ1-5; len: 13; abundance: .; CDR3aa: CAWGQGEDQPQHF; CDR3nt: TGTGCCTGGGGACAGGGCGAGGATCAGCCCCAGCATTTT
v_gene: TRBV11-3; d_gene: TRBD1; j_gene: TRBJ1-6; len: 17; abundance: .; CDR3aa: CASSARDRGLDNSPLHF; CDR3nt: TGTGCCAGCAGCGCCCGGGACAGGGGGCTAGATAATTCACCCCTCCACTTT
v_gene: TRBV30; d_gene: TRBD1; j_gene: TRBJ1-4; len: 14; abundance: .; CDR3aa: CAWSVGQWNEKLFF; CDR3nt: TGTGCCTGGAGTGTGGGACAGTGGAATGAAAAACTGTTTTTT
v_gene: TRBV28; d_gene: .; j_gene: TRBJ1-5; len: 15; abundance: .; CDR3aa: CASSPRGPSNQPQHF; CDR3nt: TGTGCCAGCAGTCCTCGAGGACCCAGCAATCAGCCCCAGCATTTT
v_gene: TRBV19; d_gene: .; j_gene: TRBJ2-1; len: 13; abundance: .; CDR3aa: CASSQSDYNEQFF; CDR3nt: TGTGCCAGTAGTCAGTCAGACTACAATGAGCAGTTCTTC
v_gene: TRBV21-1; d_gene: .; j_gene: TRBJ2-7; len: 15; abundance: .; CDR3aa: CASSVIQGNSYEQYF; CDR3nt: TGTGCCAGCAGCGTAATACAGGGGAACTCCTACGAGCAGTACTTC
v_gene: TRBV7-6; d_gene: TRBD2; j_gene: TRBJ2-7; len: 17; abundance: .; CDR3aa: CASSPSPGGYSSYEQYF; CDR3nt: TGTGCCAGCAGCCCATCGCCCGGGGGGTATAGCTCCTACGAGCAGTACTTC
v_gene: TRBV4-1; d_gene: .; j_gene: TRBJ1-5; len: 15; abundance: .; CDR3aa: CASSLRTDNNQPQHF; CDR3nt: TGCGCCAGCAGCCTGAGGACAGATAACAATCAGCCCCAGCATTTT
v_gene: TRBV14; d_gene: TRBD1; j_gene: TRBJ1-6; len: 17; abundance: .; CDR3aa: CASSQEGQGVYNSPLHF; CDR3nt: TGTGCCAGCAGCCAAGAGGGACAGGGGGTCTATAATTCACCCCTCCACTTT
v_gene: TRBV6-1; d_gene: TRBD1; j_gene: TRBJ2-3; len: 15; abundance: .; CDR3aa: CASSEAGQFTDTQYF; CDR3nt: TGTGCCAGCAGTGAAGCGGGACAGTTCACAGATACGCAGTATTTT
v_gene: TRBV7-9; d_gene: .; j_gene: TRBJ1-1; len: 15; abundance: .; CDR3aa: CASSLQPVGNTEAFF; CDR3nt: TGTGCCAGCAGCCTTCAACCGGTTGGGAACACTGAAGCTTTCTTT
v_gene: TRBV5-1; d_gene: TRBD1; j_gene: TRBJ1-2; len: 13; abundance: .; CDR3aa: CASSWDRPYGYTF; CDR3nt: TGCGCCAGCAGCTGGGACAGGCCCTATGGCTACACCTTC
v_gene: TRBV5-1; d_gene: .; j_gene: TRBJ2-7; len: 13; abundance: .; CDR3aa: CASSLVWGHEQYF; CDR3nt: TGCGCCAGCAGCTTGGTTTGGGGTCACGAGCAGTACTTC
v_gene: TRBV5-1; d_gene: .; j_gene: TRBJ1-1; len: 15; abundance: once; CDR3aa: CASTITGVLHTEAFF; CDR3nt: TGCGCCAGCACCATAACGGGGGTGCTCCACACTGAAGCTTTCTTT
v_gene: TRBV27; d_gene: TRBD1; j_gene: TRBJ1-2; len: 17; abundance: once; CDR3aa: CASSLSNTGQLINGYTF; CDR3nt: TGTGCCAGCAGTTTATCCAATACGGGACAGCTAATCAATGGCTACACCTTC
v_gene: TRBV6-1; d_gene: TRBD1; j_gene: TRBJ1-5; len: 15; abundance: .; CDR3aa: CASSVFKTGLQPQHF; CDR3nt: TGTGCCAGCAGTGTTTTTAAGACAGGGCTTCAGCCCCAGCATTTT
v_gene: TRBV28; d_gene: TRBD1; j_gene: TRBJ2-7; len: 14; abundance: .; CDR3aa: CATAHRGLTYEQYF; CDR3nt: TGTGCCACTGCACACAGGGGGTTGACCTACGAGCAGTACTTC
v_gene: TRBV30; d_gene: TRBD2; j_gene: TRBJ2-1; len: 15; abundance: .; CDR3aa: CAWSPRGGQYNEQFF; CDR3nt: TGTGCCTGGAGTCCCCGGGGGGGCCAATACAATGAGCAGTTCTTC
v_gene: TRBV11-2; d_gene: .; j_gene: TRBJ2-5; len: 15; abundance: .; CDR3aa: CASSLVQGGMETQYF; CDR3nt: TGTGCCAGCAGCTTAGTTCAGGGGGGGATGGAGACCCAGTACTTC
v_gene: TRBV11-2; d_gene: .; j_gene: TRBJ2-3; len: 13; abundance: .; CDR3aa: CASTNTRTDTQYF; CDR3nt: TGTGCCAGCACCAATACCAGAACAGATACGCAGTATTTT
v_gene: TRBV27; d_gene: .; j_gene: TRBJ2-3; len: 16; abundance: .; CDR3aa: CASSLYEGGPLDTQYF; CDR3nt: TGTGCCAGCAGTTTATATGAGGGGGGGCCGTTAGATACGCAGTATTTT
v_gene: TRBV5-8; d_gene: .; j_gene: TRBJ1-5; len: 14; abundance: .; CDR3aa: CASVIQGLNQPQHF; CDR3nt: TGTGCCAGCGTCATTCAGGGGCTAAATCAGCCCCAGCATTTT
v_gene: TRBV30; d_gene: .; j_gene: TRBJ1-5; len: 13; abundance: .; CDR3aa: CAWGELGNQPQHF; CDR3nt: TGTGCCTGGGGGGAGCTTGGCAATCAGCCCCAGCATTTT
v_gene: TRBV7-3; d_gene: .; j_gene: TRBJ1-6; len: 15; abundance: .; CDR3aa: CASSLMAGDNSPLHF; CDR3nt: TGTGCCAGCAGCTTAATGGCAGGGGATAATTCACCCCTCCACTTT
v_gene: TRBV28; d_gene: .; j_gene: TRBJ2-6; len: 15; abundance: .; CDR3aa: CASSFFYTGANVLTF; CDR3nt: TGTGCCAGCAGTTTTTTCTATACTGGGGCCAACGTCCTGACTTTC
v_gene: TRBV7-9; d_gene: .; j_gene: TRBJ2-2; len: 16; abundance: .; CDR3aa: CASSPDPGTGPGELFF; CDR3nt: TGTGCCAGCAGCCCCGACCCTGGGACTGGGCCCGGGGAGCTGTTTTTT
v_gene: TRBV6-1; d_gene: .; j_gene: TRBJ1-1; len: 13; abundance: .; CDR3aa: CACAGQGRTEAFF; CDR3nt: TGTGCCTGTGCCGGGCAGGGGAGGACTGAAGCTTTCTTT
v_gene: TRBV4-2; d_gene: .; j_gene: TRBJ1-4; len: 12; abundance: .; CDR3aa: CASSQDREKLFF; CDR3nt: TGTGCCAGCAGCCAAGATAGGGAAAAACTGTTTTTT
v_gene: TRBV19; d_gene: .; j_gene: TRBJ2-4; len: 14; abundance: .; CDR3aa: CASSNQADKNIQYF; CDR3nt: TGTGCCAGTAGTAACCAGGCGGACAAAAACATTCAGTACTTC
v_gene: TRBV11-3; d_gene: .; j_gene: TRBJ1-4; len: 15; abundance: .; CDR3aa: CASRDRDAPNEKLFF; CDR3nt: TGTGCCAGCAGAGACCGGGACGCACCTAATGAAAAACTGTTTTTT
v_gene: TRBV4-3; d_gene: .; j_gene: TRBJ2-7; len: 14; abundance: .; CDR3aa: CASSQDRVQNEQYF; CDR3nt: TGCGCCAGCAGCCAAGACAGGGTTCAAAACGAGCAGTACTTC
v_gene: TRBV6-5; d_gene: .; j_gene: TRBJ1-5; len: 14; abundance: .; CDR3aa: CASSYAISGQPQHF; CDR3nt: TGTGCCAGCAGTTACGCCATCTCAGGCCAGCCCCAGCATTTT
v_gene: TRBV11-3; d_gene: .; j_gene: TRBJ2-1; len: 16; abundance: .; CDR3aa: CASSLDSTSSYNEQFF; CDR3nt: TGTGCCAGCAGCTTAGATTCGACAAGCTCCTACAATGAGCAGTTCTTC
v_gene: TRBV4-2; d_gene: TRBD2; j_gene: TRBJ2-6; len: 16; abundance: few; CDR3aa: CASSQDAGAGANVLTF; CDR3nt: TGTGCCAGCAGCCAAGATGCGGGGGCTGGGGCCAACGTCCTGACTTTC
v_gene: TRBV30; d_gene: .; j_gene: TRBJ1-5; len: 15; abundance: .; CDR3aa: CAWSYEGASNQPQHF; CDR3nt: TGTGCCTGGAGTTATGAGGGCGCTAGCAATCAGCCCCAGCATTTT
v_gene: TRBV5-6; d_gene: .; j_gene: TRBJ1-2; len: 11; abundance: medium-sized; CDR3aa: CASREVGGYTF; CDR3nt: TGTGCCAGCCGTGAGGTAGGGGGCTACACCTTC
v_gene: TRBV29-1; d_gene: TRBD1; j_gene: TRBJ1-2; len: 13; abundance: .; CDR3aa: CSVGDRASYGYTF; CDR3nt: TGCAGCGTTGGGGACAGGGCGAGCTATGGCTACACCTTC
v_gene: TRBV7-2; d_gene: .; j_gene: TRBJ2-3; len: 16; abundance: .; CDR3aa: CASSSRSPNRPGTQYF; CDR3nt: TGTGCCAGCAGTTCCCGGTCCCCTAATCGGCCGGGTACGCAGTATTTT
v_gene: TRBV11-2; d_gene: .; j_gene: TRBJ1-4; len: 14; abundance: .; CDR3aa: CASSLDQMNEKLFF; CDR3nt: TGTGCCAGCAGCTTAGACCAGATGAATGAAAAACTGTTTTTT
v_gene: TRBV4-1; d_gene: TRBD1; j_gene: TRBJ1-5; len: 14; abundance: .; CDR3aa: CASRSGTGNQPQHF; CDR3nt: TGCGCCAGCAGATCTGGGACAGGCAATCAGCCCCAGCATTTT
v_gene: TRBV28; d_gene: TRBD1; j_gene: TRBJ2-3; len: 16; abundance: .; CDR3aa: CASSSKRTGGMDTQYF; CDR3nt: TGTGCCAGCAGTTCTAAAAGGACAGGGGGTATGGATACGCAGTATTTT
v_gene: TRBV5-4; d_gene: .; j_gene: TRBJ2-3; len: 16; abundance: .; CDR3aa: CASSLLGDPSTDTQYF; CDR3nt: TGTGCCAGCAGCTTGCTGGGGGACCCTAGCACAGATACGCAGTATTTT
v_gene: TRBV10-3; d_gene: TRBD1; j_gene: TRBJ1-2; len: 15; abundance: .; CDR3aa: CAISDPTGANYGYTF; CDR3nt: TGTGCCATCAGTGATCCGACAGGGGCAAACTATGGCTACACCTTC
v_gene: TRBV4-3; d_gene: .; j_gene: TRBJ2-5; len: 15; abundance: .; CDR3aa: CASSQGQETQETQYF; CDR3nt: TGCGCCAGCAGCCAAGGACAGGAAACACAAGAGACCCAGTACTTC